Presented here are 29 T cell receptor beta chains from one specimen sequenced in a study of blood T cells in healthy people across ages. Through a sample-barcoded 5' primer and a J-beta primer mix, a second PCR was run for 7 to 11 cycles. TCRdb used MiXCR to reprocess the 5' RACE reads, holding one entry per CDR3 protein. The table lists roughly 2 million distinct CDR3 sequences, just under 50% of them singletons. Sequencing input: blood. These receptors all stem from a woman aged 40 to 49 in good health.

V usage is TRBV14 and J usage is TRBJ2-7; D remains unclear. Germline CDR1 SGHDN, CDR2 FVKESK. The CDR3 has 13 residues. The V gene lost 2 bases and the J gene lost 7 bases, with 12 bases spanning the gap. The CDR3 nucleotides read TGTGCCAGCAGCCAATGGTCGGGCCTGGAGCAGTACTTC. Amino acid sequence: CASSQWSGLEQYF.

V gene TRBV5-5 combines with J gene TRBJ1-1; the match to TRBD1 covers 9 bases. The V gene's germline CDR1 is SGHKS and CDR2 YYEKEE (reference sequence). The CDR3 sequence is 12 residues long. V lost 4 bases to trimming and J lost 11 bases; unmatched junction nucleotides: 6. In DNA, the CDR3 is TGTGCCAGCAGCCGGACAGGGGATGGGGCTTTCTTT. Encoded protein: CASSRTGDGAFF.

This chain uses TRBV20-1 with TRBJ2-3, with D tentatively TRBD2 (6 bases). The CDR3 covers 11 residues. Per germline, CDR1 DFQATT and CDR2 SNEGSKA (reference sequence). CDR3: CSGGYTDTQYF. The CDR3 bases are TGCAGCGGGGGTTACACAGATACGCAGTATTTT.

V is TRBV4-3 and J is TRBJ2-1; a weak D match, TRBD1 (5 bases). V was shortened by 1 base and J by 6 bases, with 10 bases between the two germline ends. The CDR3 is made up of 14 amino acids. Germline loops: CDR1 LGHNA, CDR2 YSLEER. CDR3 sequence: CASSQVQVSNEQFF. As DNA, the CDR3 is TGCGCCAGCAGCCAAGTACAGGTTAGCAATGAGCAGTTCTTC.

The rearrangement links TRBV20-1 to TRBJ1-2, with TRBD1 as a possible D gene (6 bases). The CDR3 consists of 16 residues. Germline values: CDR1 DFQATT, CDR2 SNEGSKA (reference sequence). With 3 bases removed from V and 2 bases from J, the gap between germline ends came to 19 bases. The CDR3 DNA reads TGCAGTGCTAGGGGCAGGGGAGGGAACGGGAACTATGGCTACACCTTC. Translation gives CSARGRGGNGNYGYTF.

This clonotype was detected a few times. The J gene is TRBJ2-1, the V gene TRBV15; no reliable D call. The CDR3 is 15 residues long. V lost 0 bases to trimming and J lost 4 bases, with 10 bases between them. CDR1 and CDR2 from the germline V gene are LNHNV and YYDKDF (reference sequence). The CDR3 is CATSRDRGVYNEQFF. The CDR3 DNA reads as TGTGCCACCAGCAGAGACAGAGGAGTATACAATGAGCAGTTCTTC.

The chain uses TRBV6-5 and TRBJ1-4; no reliable D call. The length of the CDR3 is 11 residues. Trimming shortened V by 8 bases and J by 7 bases, and 8 bases separated the two germline ends. Per the germline V gene, CDR1 is MNHEY and CDR2 is SVGAGI. The CDR3 protein is CASRGREKLFF. In nucleotides, the CDR3 is TGTGCCAGCCGCGGGCGTGAAAAACTGTTTTTT.

CDR3 loop: CAVRALSSYNEQFF. The CDR3, as DNA: TGTGCCGTTCGGGCGTTGAGCTCCTACAATGAGCAGTTCTTC. This sequence joins TRBV2 and TRBJ2-1; D ambiguous. The CDR3 extends over 14 amino acids. Germline lookup yields CDR1 SNHLY and CDR2 FYNNEI. V was trimmed by 11 bases and J by 0 bases, leaving 14 bases between them.

V is TRBV20-1 and J is TRBJ2-3; 8 bases align to TRBD2. With V trimmed by 4 bases and J by 1 base, 10 bases remained unmatched. CDR3 length equals 16 residues. CDR1 and CDR2 from the germline V gene are DFQATT and SNEGSKA (reference sequence). The DNA for the CDR3 is TGCAGTGCTAAAGATCCTCGGCGGGGGGGCACAGATACGCAGTATTTT. This codes for CSAKDPRRGGTDTQYF.

This clonotype has a handful of counts. The CDR3 spells CASSSTNSGANVLTF. CDR3 coding DNA: TGTGCCAGCAGCTCTACCAACTCTGGGGCCAACGTCCTGACTTTC. The V call is TRBV7-8, the J call TRBJ2-6; D remains unclear. Trimming shortened V by 4 bases and J by 0 bases, and 7 bases separated the two germline ends. Germline loops: CDR1 SGHVS, CDR2 FQNEAQ. This CDR3 region has 15 residues.

The V and J genes are TRBV5-1 and TRBJ2-7; either TRBD1 or TRBD2 may fit D (5 bases each). The DNA end lines up better with TRBJ2-4; the J call may be wrong. The germline gives CDR1 SGHRS, CDR2 YFSETQ. CDR3 length: 15 amino acids. The CDR3 bases are TGCGCCAGCAGCTTACTAGACAGTGTTAGAGACATTCAGTACTTC. This sequence encodes CASSLLDSVRDIQYF.

V usage is TRBV4-1 and J usage is TRBJ1-2, with 8 bases identical to TRBD1. From germline, CDR1 is MGHRA and CDR2 YSYEKL. This CDR3 region has 16 residues. The ends lost 4 bases at V and 0 bases at J; junction bases unmatched: 7. The CDR3 loop reads CASSPGDRGANYGYTF. Written as DNA, the CDR3 is TGCGCCAGCAGCCCCGGCGACAGGGGAGCTAACTATGGCTACACCTTC.

The V gene is TRBV9, the J gene TRBJ2-2, with D possibly TRBD1 on 5 matching bases. V shed 1 base and J shed 2 bases, with 9 bases lying between them. Germline V lookup: CDR1 SGDLS, CDR2 YYNGEE. The CDR3 sequence is 15 residues long. CDR3 amino acids: CASSVRQINTGELFF. CDR3 nucleotide sequence: TGTGCCAGCAGCGTACGACAGATTAACACCGGGGAGCTGTTTTTT.

This sequence joins TRBV20-1 and TRBJ2-3; perhaps TRBD2 as D (5 bases). This CDR3 region has 14 residues. V lost 4 bases, J lost 3 bases, and 14 bases lay in between. CDR1 is DFQATT and CDR2 is SNEGSKA in the germline V gene (reference sequence). CDR3: CSATRGPPTDTQYF. The DNA for the CDR3 is TGCAGTGCTACGCGCGGGCCCCCGACAGATACGCAGTATTTT.

This rearrangement joins TRBV12-3 or TRBV12-4 to TRBJ2-7; D call uncertain. The J call may be wrong; the DNA end is better matched by TRBJ2-5. The CDR3 is 13 amino acids. As DNA, the CDR3 is TGTGCCAGCAGTTCCACAGTCAAAGAGACCCAGTACTTC. It encodes CASSSTVKETQYF.

The gene calls are TRBV4-3 and TRBJ1-2; D is perhaps TRBD1 (6 bases). Germline V gene sequence: CDR1 LGHNA, CDR2 YSLEER. The V end was cut by 1 base, the J end by 2 bases, with 11 bases between. The CDR3 covers 15 residues. The CDR3: CASSQGGGRNYGYTF. The CDR3 bases are TGCGCCAGCAGCCAAGGTGGGGGCAGGAACTATGGCTACACCTTC.

In the case of this clonotype: A read error may account for a junction end that differs from germline. The chain links TRBV15 to TRBJ1-1; 9 nucleotides match TRBD1. CDR1 LNHNV and CDR2 YYDKDF come from the germline V gene (reference sequence). The CDR3 consists of 13 residues. In DNA form, the CDR3 reads TGTACCACCGGCGGACAGGGGTGGACTGAAGCTTTCTTT. This codes for CTTGGQGWTEAFF.

This chain uses TRBV18 with TRBJ1-2, with 7 nucleotides matching TRBD1. The CDR3 contains 17 residues. V lost 3 bases, J lost 6 bases, and 16 bases stayed unmatched. The germline V gene has CDR1 KGHSH and CDR2 LQKENI. The CDR3 loop reads CASSPLEGALVFDGYTF. The CDR3 bases are TGTGCCAGCTCACCTCTTGAGGGGGCATTGGTTTTTGATGGCTACACCTTC. Based on the CDR3 plus reference TRBV18 and TRBJ1-2, the full variable domain is NAGVMQNPRHLVRRRGQEARLRCSPMKGHSHVYWYRQLPEEGLKFMVYLQKENIIDESGMPKERFSAEFPKEGPSILRIQQVVRGDSAAYFCASSPLEGALVFDGYTFGSGTRLTVV.

The V gene is TRBV6-2 or TRBV6-3, the J gene TRBJ2-7; D may be TRBD1 (5 bases). Trimming took 6 bases from V and 0 from J, leaving 15 bases between them. This CDR3 comprises 15 residues. Looked up from germline, CDR1 is MNHEY and CDR2 is SVGEGT. The CDR3 protein is CASSSDTFSSYEQYF. The CDR3 nucleotides are TGTGCCAGCAGCTCGGACACTTTTAGCTCCTACGAGCAGTACTTC.

V usage is TRBV6-6 and J usage is TRBJ2-7; the D is unclear. The CDR3 has 13 residues. Germline V gives CDR1 MNHNY, CDR2 SVGAGI (reference sequence). V was trimmed by 0 bases and J by 5 bases, leaving 8 bases between them. In DNA form, the CDR3 reads TGTGCCAGCAGTTACTCGGTGGGAAACGAGCAGTACTTC. Encoded protein: CASSYSVGNEQYF.

The CDR3, as DNA: TGCGCCAGCAGCTTGGTGGCAGGGACGACTAATTCACCCCTCCACTTT. Translating it yields CASSLVAGTTNSPLHF. The chain couples TRBV5-1 to TRBJ1-6, with a weak D call TRBD1 (5 bases). V lost 0 bases to trimming and J lost 6 bases, with 13 bases between them. The CDR3 is 16 amino acids. From germline, CDR1 is SGHRS and CDR2 YFSETQ.

This chain links TRBV10-3 with TRBJ1-5; D might be TRBD1 (6 bases). Germline CDR1 is ENHRY and CDR2 is SYGVKD. With 4 bases removed from V and 5 bases from J, the gap between germline ends came to 6 bases. The CDR3 totals 12 residues. The CDR3 DNA follows: TGTGCCATCAGTGCAGGGGATCAGCCCCAGCATTTT. It codes for CAISAGDQPQHF.

The rearrangement links TRBV5-6 to TRBJ2-7; 8 bases are shared with TRBD1. J lost 7 bases, V lost 3 bases, and 15 bases had no gene match. The germline V gene encodes CDR1 SGHDT and CDR2 YYEEEE. This CDR3 has 16 residues. The CDR3: CASSWLDRAPYNEQYF. The CDR3 DNA reads TGTGCCAGCAGCTGGCTGGACAGGGCACCCTACAATGAGCAGTACTTC.

This clonotype showed up just a few times. This rearrangement joins TRBV27 to TRBJ1-2; D ambiguous. V was shortened by 0 bases and J by 4 bases, with 12 bases between the two germline ends. This CDR3 spans 15 amino acids. Germline V CDR1 and CDR2: MNHEY, SMNVEV (reference sequence). CDR3 residues: CASSLSPGNPYGYTF. Written as DNA, the CDR3 is TGTGCCAGCAGTTTATCTCCGGGGAACCCCTATGGCTACACCTTC.

The V gene is TRBV5-1, the J gene TRBJ2-7, with D possibly being TRBD1 (5 bases). CDR3 size: 16 residues. Germline CDR1 SGHRS, CDR2 YFSETQ. V was trimmed by 4 bases and J by 0 bases, leaving 17 bases between them. The CDR3 sequence is CASSPWGGPPSYEQYF. The CDR3 coding sequence is TGCGCCAGCAGCCCGTGGGGCGGTCCTCCCTCCTACGAGCAGTACTTC.

The genes are TRBV2 and TRBJ1-4; D is ambiguous. The CDR3 is made up of 16 amino acids. Trimming left V 5 bases short and J 0 bases short, with 13 bases between. CDR1 is SNHLY, CDR2 FYNNEI, per germline. Here the CDR3 reads CASSRKASATNEKLFF. The CDR3 DNA reads as TGTGCCAGCAGTAGAAAGGCCTCCGCAACTAATGAAAAACTGTTTTTT.

V gene TRBV7-2 combines with J gene TRBJ1-5; 7 nucleotides match TRBD1. CDR3 size: 14 residues. V lost 5 bases, J lost 6 bases, and 7 bases stayed unmatched. Germline loops: CDR1 SGHTA, CDR2 FQGNSA. CDR3 sequence (DNA): TGTGCCAGCAGCCCGACAGGGTCAGGTCAGCCCCAGCATTTT. Protein sequence: CASSPTGSGQPQHF.

The chain uses TRBV4-3 and TRBJ2-7, with 11 bases that match TRBD2. Looked up from germline, CDR1 is LGHNA and CDR2 is YSLEER. V shed 2 bases, J shed 5 bases, and the junction held 5 bases outside the gene matches. CDR3 size: 15 residues. In DNA form, the CDR3 reads TGCGCCAGCAGCCAATTGACTAGCGGGGAAGACGAGCAGTACTTC. Residues: CASSQLTSGEDEQYF.

This clonotype has only a few counts. The chain links TRBV5-1 to TRBJ2-7; D is unresolved. The V gene lost 3 bases and the J gene lost 3 bases, with 10 bases spanning the gap. This CDR3 has 13 amino acids. In germline, CDR1 is SGHRS, CDR2 YFSETQ. The CDR3 bases are TGCGCCAGCAGCTCGGACGGAGACTACGAGCAGTACTTC. Amino acids: CASSSDGDYEQYF. Drawing the rest from reference TRBV5-1 and TRBJ2-7, the complete variable domain is KAGVTQTPRYLIKTRGQQVTLSCSPISGHRSVSWYQQTPGQGLQFLFEYFSETQRNKGNFPGRFSGRQFSNSRSEMNVSTLELGDSALYLCASSSDGDYEQYFGPGTRLTVT.